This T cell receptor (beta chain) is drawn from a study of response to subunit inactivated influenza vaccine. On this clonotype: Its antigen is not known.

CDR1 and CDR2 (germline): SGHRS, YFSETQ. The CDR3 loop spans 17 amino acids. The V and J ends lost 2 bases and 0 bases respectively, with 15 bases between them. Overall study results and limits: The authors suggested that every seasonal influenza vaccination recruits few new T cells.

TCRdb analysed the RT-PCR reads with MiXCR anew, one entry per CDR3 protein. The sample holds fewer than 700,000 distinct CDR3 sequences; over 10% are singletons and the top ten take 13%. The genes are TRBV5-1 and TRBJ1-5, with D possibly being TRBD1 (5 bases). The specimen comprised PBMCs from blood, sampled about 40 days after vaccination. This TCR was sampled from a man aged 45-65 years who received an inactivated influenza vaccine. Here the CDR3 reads CASSLSRQNNSNQPQHF. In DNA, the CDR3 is TGCGCCAGCAGCTTATCTCGACAGAACAATAGCAATCAGCCCCAGCATTTT.